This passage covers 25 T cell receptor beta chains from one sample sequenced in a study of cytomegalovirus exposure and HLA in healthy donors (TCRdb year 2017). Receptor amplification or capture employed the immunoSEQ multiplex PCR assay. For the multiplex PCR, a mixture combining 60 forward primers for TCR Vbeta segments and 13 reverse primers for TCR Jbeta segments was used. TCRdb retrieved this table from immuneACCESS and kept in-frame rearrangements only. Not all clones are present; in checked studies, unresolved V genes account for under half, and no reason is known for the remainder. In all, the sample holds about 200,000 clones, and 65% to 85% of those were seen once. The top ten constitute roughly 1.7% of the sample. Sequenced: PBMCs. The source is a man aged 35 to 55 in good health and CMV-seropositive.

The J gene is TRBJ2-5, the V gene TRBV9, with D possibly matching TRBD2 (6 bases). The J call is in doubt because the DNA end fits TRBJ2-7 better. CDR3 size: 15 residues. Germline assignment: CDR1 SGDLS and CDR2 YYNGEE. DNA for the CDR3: TGTGCCAGCAGCCCCGGGAATGCGGGATGGTACGAGCAGTACTTC. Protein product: CASSPGNAGWYEQYF.

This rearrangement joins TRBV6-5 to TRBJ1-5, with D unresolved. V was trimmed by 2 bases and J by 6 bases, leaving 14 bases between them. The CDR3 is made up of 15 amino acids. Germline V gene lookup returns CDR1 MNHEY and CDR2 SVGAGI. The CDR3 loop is CASSYGQNPGQPQHF. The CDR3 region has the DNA TGTGCCAGCAGTTACGGGCAGAACCCAGGTCAGCCCCAGCATTTT.

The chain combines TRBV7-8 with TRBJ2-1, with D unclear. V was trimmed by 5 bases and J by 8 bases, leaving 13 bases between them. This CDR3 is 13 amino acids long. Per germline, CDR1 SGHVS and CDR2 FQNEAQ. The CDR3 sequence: CASSTPLVDEQFF. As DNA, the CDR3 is TGTGCCAGCAGCACACCTCTGGTGGATGAGCAGTTCTTC.

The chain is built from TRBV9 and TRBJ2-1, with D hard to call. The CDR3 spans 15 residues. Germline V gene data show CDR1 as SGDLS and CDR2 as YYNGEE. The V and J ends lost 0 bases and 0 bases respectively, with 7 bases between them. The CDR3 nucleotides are TGTGCCAGCAGCGTAGACCCGAGCTCCTACAATGAGCAGTTCTTC. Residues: CASSVDPSSYNEQFF.

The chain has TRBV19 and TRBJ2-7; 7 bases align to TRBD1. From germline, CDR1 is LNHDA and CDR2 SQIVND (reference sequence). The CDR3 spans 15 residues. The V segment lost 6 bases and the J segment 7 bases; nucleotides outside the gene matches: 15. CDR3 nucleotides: TGTGCCAGTAGCCTCGACAGGGACAAAGTATGGGAGCAGTACTTC. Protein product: CASSLDRDKVWEQYF.

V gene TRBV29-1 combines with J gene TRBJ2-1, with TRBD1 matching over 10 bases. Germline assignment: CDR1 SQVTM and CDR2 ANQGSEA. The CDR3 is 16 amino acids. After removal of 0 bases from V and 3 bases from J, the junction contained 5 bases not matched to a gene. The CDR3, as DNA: TGCAGCGTTGAAGAGACCGGGACAGGGGTCTACAATGAGCAGTTCTTC. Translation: CSVEETGTGVYNEQFF.

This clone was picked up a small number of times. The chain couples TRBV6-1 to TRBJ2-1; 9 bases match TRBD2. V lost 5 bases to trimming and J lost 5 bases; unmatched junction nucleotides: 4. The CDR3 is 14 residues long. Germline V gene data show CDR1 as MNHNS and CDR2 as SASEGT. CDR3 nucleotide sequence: TGTGCCAGCAGTCCAGGGACTAGCCACAATGAGCAGTTCTTC. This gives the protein CASSPGTSHNEQFF.

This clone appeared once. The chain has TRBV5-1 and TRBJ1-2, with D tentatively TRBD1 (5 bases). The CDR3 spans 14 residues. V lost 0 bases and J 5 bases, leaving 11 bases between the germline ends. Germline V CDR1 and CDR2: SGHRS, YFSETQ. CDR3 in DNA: TGCGCCAGCAGCTTGGGTGGGACTGCATATGGCTACACCTTC. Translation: CASSLGGTAYGYTF.

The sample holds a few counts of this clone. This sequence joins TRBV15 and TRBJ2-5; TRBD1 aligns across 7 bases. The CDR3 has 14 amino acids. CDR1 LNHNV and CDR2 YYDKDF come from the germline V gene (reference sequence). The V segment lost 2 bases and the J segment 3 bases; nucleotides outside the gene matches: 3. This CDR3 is CATSRPGTEETQYF. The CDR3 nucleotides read TGTGCCACCAGCAGACCCGGGACAGAAGAGACCCAGTACTTC.

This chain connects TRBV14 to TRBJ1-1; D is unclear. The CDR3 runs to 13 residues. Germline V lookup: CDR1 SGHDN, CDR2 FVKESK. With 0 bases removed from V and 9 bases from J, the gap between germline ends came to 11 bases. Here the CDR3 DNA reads TGTGCCAGCAGCCAAGACCTTCCCTCCCAAGCTTTCTTT. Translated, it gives CASSQDLPSQAFF.

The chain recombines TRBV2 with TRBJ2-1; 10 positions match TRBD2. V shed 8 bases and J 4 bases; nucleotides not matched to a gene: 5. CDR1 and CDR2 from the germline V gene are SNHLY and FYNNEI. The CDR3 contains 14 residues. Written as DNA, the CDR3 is TGTGCCAGCGGGAGCGGGAGGGCGTACAATGAGCAGTTCTTC. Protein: CASGSGRAYNEQFF.

The CDR3 nucleotides are TGTGCCAGCAGCCAAGAGGGACAGGGGTCTACGCAGTATTTT. Translated, it gives CASSQEGQGSTQYF. The chain has TRBV14 and TRBJ2-3; TRBD1 matches at 10 bases. Trimming cost V 0 bases and J 8 bases; bases outside gene matches: 2. Looked up from germline, CDR1 is SGHDN and CDR2 is FVKESK. The CDR3 extends over 14 amino acids.

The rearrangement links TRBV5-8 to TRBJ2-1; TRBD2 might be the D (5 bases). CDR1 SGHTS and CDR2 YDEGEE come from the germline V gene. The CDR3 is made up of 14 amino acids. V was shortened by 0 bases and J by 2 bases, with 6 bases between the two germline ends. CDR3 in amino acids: CASSLGEPYNEQFF. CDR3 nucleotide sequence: TGTGCCAGCAGCTTGGGGGAGCCCTACAATGAGCAGTTCTTC.

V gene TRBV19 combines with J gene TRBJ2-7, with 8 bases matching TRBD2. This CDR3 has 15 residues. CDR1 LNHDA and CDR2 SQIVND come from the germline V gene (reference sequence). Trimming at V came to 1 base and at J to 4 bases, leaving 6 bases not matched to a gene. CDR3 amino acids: CASSIAPGGPYEQYF. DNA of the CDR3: TGTGCCAGTAGTATAGCGCCGGGAGGGCCTTACGAGCAGTACTTC.

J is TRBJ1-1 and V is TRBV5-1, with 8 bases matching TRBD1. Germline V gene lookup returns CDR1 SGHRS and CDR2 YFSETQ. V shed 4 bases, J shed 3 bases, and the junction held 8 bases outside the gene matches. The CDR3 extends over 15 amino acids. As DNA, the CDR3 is TGCGCCAGCAGCAAAACAGGGGGAAGGGACACTGAAGCTTTCTTT. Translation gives CASSKTGGRDTEAFF.

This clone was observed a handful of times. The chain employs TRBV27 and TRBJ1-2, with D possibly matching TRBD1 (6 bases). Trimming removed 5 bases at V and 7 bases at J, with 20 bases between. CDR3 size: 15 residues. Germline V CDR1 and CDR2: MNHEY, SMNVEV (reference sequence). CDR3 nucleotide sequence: TGTGCCAGCAGTAGTACAGGGCCGGCATCGAGTGGCTACACCTTC. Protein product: CASSSTGPASSGYTF.

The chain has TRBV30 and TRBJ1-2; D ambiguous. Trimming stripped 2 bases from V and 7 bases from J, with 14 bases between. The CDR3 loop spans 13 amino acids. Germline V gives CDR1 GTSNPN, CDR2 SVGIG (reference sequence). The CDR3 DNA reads TGTGCCTGGAGTCACGGTGGGAGTGCTGGCTACACCTTC. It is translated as CAWSHGGSAGYTF. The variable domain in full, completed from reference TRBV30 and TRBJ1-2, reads SQTIHQWPATLVQPVGSPLSLECTVEGTSNPNLYWYRQAAGRGLQLLFYSVGIGQISSEVPQNLSASRPQDRQFILSSKKLLLSDSGFYLCAWSHGGSAGYTFGSGTRLTVV.

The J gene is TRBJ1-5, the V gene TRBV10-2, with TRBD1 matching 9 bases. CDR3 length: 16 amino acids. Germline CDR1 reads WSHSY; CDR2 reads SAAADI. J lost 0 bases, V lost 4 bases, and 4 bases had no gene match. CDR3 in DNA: TGCGCCAGCAGTGCTTCGGGACAGGGTAGCAATCAGCCCCAGCATTTT. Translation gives CASSASGQGSNQPQHF.

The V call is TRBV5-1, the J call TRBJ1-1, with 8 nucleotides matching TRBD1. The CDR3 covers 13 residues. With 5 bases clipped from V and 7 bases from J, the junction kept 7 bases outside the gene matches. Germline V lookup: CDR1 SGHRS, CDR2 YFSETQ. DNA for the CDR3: TGCGCCAGCAGGGTCCAGGGGGCTGTTGAAGCTTTCTTT. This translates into CASRVQGAVEAFF.

The CDR3 is CASSLSHGGGTEAFF. In nucleotides, the CDR3 is TGTGCCAGCAGCTTGTCCCACGGGGGTGGAACTGAAGCTTTCTTT. The chain is built from TRBV5-4 and TRBJ1-1, with a possible D match to TRBD1 (5 bases). Germline CDR1 is SGHNT and CDR2 is YYREEE (reference sequence). V lost 1 base and J 5 bases, leaving 15 bases between the germline ends. CDR3 size: 15 residues.

The CDR3 nucleotides read TGTGCCAGCAGTTGGACAGGCTACGAGCAGTACTTC. It translates to CASSWTGYEQYF. This sequence joins TRBV2 and TRBJ2-7; TRBD1 aligns across 7 bases. V lost 5 bases to trimming and J lost 3 bases; unmatched junction nucleotides: 1. CDR1 and CDR2 from the germline V gene are SNHLY and FYNNEI. This CDR3 has 12 residues.

This CDR3 is CASSSGDREQFF. DNA of the CDR3: TGTGCCAGCAGCTCGGGGGACCGGGAGCAGTTCTTC. This rearrangement joins TRBV7-9 to TRBJ2-1; a weak D match, TRBD2 (6 bases). Deletions cut 4 bases from V and 10 bases from J, with 11 bases between. CDR1 and CDR2 from the germline V gene are SEHNR and FQNEAQ (reference sequence). The CDR3 covers 12 residues.

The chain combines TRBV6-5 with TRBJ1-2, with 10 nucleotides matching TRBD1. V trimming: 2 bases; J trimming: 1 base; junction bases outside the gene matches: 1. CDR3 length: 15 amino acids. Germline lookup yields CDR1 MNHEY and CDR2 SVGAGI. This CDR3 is CASSYGTGVNYGYTF. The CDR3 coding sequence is TGTGCCAGCAGTTACGGGACAGGGGTTAACTATGGCTACACCTTC.

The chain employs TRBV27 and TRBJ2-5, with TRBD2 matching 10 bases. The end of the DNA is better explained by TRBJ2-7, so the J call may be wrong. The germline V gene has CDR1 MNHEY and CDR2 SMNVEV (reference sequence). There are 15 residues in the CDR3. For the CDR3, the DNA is TGTGCCAGCAGTTCCCCACTAGCGGGGAAATACGAGCAGTACTTC. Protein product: CASSSPLAGKYEQYF.

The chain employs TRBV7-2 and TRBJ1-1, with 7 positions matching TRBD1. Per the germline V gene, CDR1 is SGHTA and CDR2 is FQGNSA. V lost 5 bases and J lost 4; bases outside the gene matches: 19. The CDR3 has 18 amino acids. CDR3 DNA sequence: TGTGCCAGCAGCCCCCGCCCGGGCGCAGTACAGGGGAGCACTGAAGCTTTCTTT. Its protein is CASSPRPGAVQGSTEAFF.